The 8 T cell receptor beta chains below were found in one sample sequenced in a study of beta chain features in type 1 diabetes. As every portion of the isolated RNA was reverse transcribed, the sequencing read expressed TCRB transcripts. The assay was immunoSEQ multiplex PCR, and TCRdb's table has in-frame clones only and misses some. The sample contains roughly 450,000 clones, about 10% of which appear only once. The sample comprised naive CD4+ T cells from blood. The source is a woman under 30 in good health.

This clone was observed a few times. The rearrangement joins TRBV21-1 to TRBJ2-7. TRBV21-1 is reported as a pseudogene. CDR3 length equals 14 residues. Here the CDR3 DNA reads TGTGCCAGCAGAGCGGTCGGGGGCTCCTACGAGCAGTACGTC. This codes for CASRAVGGSYEQYV.

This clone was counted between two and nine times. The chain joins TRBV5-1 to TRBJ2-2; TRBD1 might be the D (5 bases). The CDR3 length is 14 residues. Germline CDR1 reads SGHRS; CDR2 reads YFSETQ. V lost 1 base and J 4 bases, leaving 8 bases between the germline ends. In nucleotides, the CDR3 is TGCGCCAGCAGCTTGACAGGTTCCACCGGGGAGCTGTTTTTT. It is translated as CASSLTGSTGELFF.

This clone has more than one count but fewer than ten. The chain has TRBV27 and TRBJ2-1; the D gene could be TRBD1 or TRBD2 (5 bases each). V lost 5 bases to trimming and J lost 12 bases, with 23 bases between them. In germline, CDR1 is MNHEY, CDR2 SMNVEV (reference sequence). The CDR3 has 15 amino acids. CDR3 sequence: CASSRTRPGTGLQFF. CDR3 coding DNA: TGTGCCAGCAGTCGCACCCGTCCCGGGACCGGCCTGCAGTTCTTC.

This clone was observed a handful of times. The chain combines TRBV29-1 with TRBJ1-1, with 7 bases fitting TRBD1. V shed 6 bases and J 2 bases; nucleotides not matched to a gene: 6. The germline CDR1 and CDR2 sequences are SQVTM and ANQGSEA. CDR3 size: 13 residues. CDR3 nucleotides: TGCAGCGTCGAGGGACAGATAAACACTGAAGCTTTCTTT. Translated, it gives CSVEGQINTEAFF.

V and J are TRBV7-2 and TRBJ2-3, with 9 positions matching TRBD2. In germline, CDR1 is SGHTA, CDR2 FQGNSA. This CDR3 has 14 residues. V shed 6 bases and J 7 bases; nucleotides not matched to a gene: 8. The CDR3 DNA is TGTGCCAGCAGGTCGGGAGCGGGAGGAAATACGCAGTATTTT. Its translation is CASRSGAGGNTQYF.

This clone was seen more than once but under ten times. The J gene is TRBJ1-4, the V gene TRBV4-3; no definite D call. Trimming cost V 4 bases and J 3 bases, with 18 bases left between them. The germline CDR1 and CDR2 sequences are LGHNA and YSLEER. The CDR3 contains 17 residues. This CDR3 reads CASSPLTKNLANEKLFF. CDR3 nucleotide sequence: TGCGCCAGCAGCCCCCTGACGAAAAACCTGGCTAATGAAAAACTGTTTTTT.

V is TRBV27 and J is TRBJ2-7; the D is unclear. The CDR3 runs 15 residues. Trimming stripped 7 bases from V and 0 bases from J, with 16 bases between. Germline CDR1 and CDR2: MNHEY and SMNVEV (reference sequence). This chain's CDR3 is CASTLGVCSSYEQYV. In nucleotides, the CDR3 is TGTGCCAGCACTCTCGGCGTTTGTAGCTCCTACGAGCAGTACGTC.

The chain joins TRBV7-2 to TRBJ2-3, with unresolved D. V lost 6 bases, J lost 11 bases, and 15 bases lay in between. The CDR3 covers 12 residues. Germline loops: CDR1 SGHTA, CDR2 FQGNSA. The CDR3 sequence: CASSLTSREQYF. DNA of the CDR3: TGTGCCAGCAGTCTAACTTCTAGGGAGCAGTATTTT.